This entry features one T cell receptor (beta chain) sequence. Its antigen has not been determined. No base quality values were provided; no much bigger clone lies one nucleotide off. This sample is drawn from a study of cytomegalovirus exposure and HLA in healthy donors (dated by TCRdb to the late 2010s). Background on the whole study: A later analysis indicated that the 95 to 150 validation repertoires were generated on the platform also employed for the 670 or so repertoires of the first cohort. The study combined high-throughput TCR immunosequencing, statistical association of individual TCRs with disease status, and machine learning to predict cytomegalovirus infection status. Along with the roughly 700-subject first cohort, a separate validation cohort of around 120 different subjects was used. The study aimed to test whether cataloging public T cell receptors could reveal signatures of past pathogen exposure. Overall study outcomes, separate from this receptor: Most TCR sequences were seen in very few donors, while some public TCRs were found in many individuals. In a later analysis, TCRs clustered in the first cohort were found to also tend to co-occur in the roughly 120 validation repertoires, with about 93% of cluster scores above 0. The authors suggested that the approach could potentially be extended to other disease states and immunological phenotypes. The classifier was reported to diagnose cytomegalovirus status with high specificity and sensitivity in both the original and validation cohorts. The validation cohort had no HLA typing available for a later analysis, so co-occurrence within that cohort was assessed over all 120 or so repertoires. A few of the identified cytomegalovirus-associated TCR beta chains were confirmed in vitro to be specific for cytomegalovirus antigens. The study gave a list of around 170 TCR beta chains associated with cytomegalovirus.

CDR1 is given as LGHNA and CDR2 as YSLEER, both from the germline V gene. The CDR3 numbers 15 residues from cysteine through phenylalanine. Of all the DNA, just the CDR3 is kept, 45 bases in frame from base 1. V and J are trimmed by 6 bases and 6 bases, and the gene matches miss 10 bases of the junction. The protocol used for the library was the immunoSEQ multiplex PCR assay. The original methods were these. A statistical classification framework was developed to diagnose cytomegalovirus status using the catalog of TCR beta chain sequences. Held by TCRdb, this immuneACCESS table contains in-frame sequences only and omits some clones. Under half of the omission traces to an unresolved V gene where checked; the cause of the rest is unknown. The V and J calls and clone size were taken over from that table, and D and trimming were inferred from the DNA. Counted in this sample were more than 200,000 clones; about 90% of them appeared once. Approximately 12% of the sample lies in the top ten.

The donors belonged to the validation cohort of roughly 120 subjects, which was separate from the roughly 670-subject first cohort. The sequenced sample consisted of PBMCs. The clonotype originates from a man between 18 and 29 years old in good health and CMV-seropositive. The rearranged segments are TRBV4-3 and TRBJ2-2, with 7 bases matching TRBD2. Here the CDR3 is given as CASRHLAGEAGELFF. DNA sequence: TGCGCCAGCAGGCACCTGGCGGGAGAGGCCGGGGAGCTGTTTTTT.